The rows below give T cell receptor beta chains drawn from one sample of a study of patients and donors after allogeneic stem cell transplantation. Using its own MiXCR run on the RT-PCR reads, TCRdb lists one record per CDR3 protein. The table lists 150,000 to 250,000 distinct CDR3 sequences, 35% to 50% of them singletons. The sequencing sample was made of blood, either unsorted or a sorted T cell fraction (not recorded which). Source of these receptors: a human donor who was either an allogeneic HSCT recipient or a stem cell or donor lymphocyte infusion donor (not recorded which). It is not recorded whose cells these are; they may come from a transplant donor. Both conserved end residues are part of each CDR3. D genes are given only for firm matches. Some rows have no size entry. The others give once, few or many, or a class for an expanded clone.

J gene | V gene | D gene | clone size | CDR3 DNA | CDR3 protein
TRBJ1-6 | TRBV2 | - | - | TGTGCCAGCAGTGAAGAGTATAATTCACCCCTCCACTTT | CASSEEYNSPLHF
TRBJ2-4 | TRBV6-4 | - | once | TGTGCCAGCAGTGACGTCTCCGGCCTCGGGCCCACAAACATTCAGTACTTC | CASSDVSGLGPTNIQYF
TRBJ1-1 | TRBV29-1 | TRBD1 | few | TGCAGCGCCTTCCCGGGACAGGGGAACACTGAAGCTTTCTTT | CSAFPGQGNTEAFF
TRBJ2-3 | TRBV12-3/TRBV12-4 | - | - | TGTGCCAGCACACTGGGGCTAGAGGGCTCAGATACGCAGTATTTT | CASTLGLEGSDTQYF
TRBJ1-1 | TRBV12-3/TRBV12-4 | TRBD1 | - | TGTGCCAGCAGTTTGACAGGGAGGGGCACTGAAGCTTTCTTT | CASSLTGRGTEAFF
TRBJ2-4 | TRBV12-3/TRBV12-4 | TRBD2 | - | TGTGCCAGCAGTTTGTATCGGGGGGGAGCCAAAAACATTCAGTACTTC | CASSLYRGGAKNIQYF
TRBJ2-1 | TRBV6-5 | TRBD2 | - | TGTGCCAGCAGTTACGGGCTAGCGGGAATCGATGAGCAGTTCTTC | CASSYGLAGIDEQFF
TRBJ2-7 | TRBV27 | - | - | TGTGCCAGCAGTTTACGGGGGTTCAGGACCTACGAGCAGTACTTC | CASSLRGFRTYEQYF
TRBJ1-2 | TRBV5-1 | - | few | TGCGCCAGCAGCTTGGGCGGGACATTCAACTATGGCTACACCTTC | CASSLGGTFNYGYTF
TRBJ2-2 | TRBV30 | - | - | TGTGCCTGGAGTCCCCAGGGACAAGGGGAGCTGTTTTTT | CAWSPQGQGELFF
TRBJ1-1 | TRBV6-5 | - | - | TGTGCCAGCAGTTACAACCGGAAACGGGGGATTAACACTGAAGCTTTCTTT | CASSYNRKRGINTEAFF
TRBJ2-5 | TRBV29-1 | - | few | TGCAGCGTTTCGTTGGAGGGGGAGACCCAGTACTTC | CSVSLEGETQYF
TRBJ2-5 | TRBV5-1 | - | - | TGCGCCAGCAGCTTGGTCGGGCGACAAGAGACCCAGTACTTC | CASSLVGRQETQYF
TRBJ1-5 | TRBV6-2/TRBV6-3 | - | - | TGTGCCAGCACCTCATATAGCAATCAGCCCCAGCATTTT | CASTSYSNQPQHF
TRBJ1-2 | TRBV28 | - | - | TGTGCCAGCAGATATCAGACAACTTATGGCTACACCTTC | CASRYQTTYGYTF
TRBJ1-2 | TRBV2 | TRBD1 | few | TGTGCCAGCAGTACCGACAGGGTGCGAGGCTACACCTTC | CASSTDRVRGYTF
TRBJ1-4 | TRBV4-1 | TRBD1 | - | TGCGCCAGCAGCCCTGACAGGGGACCTAATGAAAAACTGTTTTTT | CASSPDRGPNEKLFF
TRBJ2-1 | TRBV12-3/TRBV12-4 | - | - | TGTGCCAGCAGTTCAGGGGGGGACTACAATGAGCAGTTCTTC | CASSSGGDYNEQFF
TRBJ2-3 | TRBV5-1 | TRBD2 | - | TGCGCCAGCAGCTCCGTTCCTAGCGGAAGCACAGATACGCAGTATTTT | CASSSVPSGSTDTQYF
TRBJ1-2 | TRBV4-3 | TRBD1 | few | TGCGCCAGCAGCCAAGAACAGGGGGTCGACTATGGCTACACCTTC | CASSQEQGVDYGYTF
TRBJ2-1 | TRBV12-3/TRBV12-4 | - | - | TGTGCCAGCAGTTTCCTTTTCGGCGGGACAAATGAGCAGTTCTTC | CASSFLFGGTNEQFF
TRBJ1-2 | TRBV5-1 | - | many | TGCGCCAGCAGCTTCGACCCCCCTTGGATGTATGGCTACACCTTC | CASSFDPPWMYGYTF
TRBJ1-1 | TRBV28 | TRBD1 | many | TGTGCCAGCAGTTTATTTACCGACAGGGACACTGAAGCTTTCTTT | CASSLFTDRDTEAFF
TRBJ2-1 | TRBV6-6 | - | - | TGTGCCAGCAGTTACGCAGAACACAATGAGCAGTTCTTC | CASSYAEHNEQFF
TRBJ1-1 | TRBV6-4 | - | once | TGTGCCAGCAGTGCCATCCCCCGGGGTGGGCTGGCTGAAGCTTTCTTT | CASSAIPRGGLAEAFF
TRBJ1-1 | TRBV6-5 | TRBD1 | - | TGTGCCAGCAGTCCAGACAGGGAGGGTGAAGCTTTCTTT | CASSPDREGEAFF
TRBJ1-2 | TRBV7-2 | - | - | TGTGCCAGCAGCCCCTCGGGGATACGCGGCTACACCTTC | CASSPSGIRGYTF
TRBJ2-7 | TRBV5-1 | TRBD1 | - | TGCGCCAGCAGCCCGGAGGGACAGGGAAGCCCCTACGAGCAGTACTTC | CASSPEGQGSPYEQYF
TRBJ1-2 | TRBV10-2 | - | - | TGCGCCAGCAGATCGGACAGATTATATGGCTACACCTTC | CASRSDRLYGYTF